The present TCR beta chain was sequenced within a study of blood T cell repertoires in COVID-19. Only in-frame clones appear in the TCRdb table, and some are missing; sequencing was by immunoSEQ multiplex PCR. Here the sample spans over 200,000 clones, about 88% being singletons. With 3 bases removed from V and 0 bases from J, the gap between germline ends came to 12 bases. The CDR3 runs to 16 residues. Germline V gene lookup returns CDR1 LNHDA and CDR2 SQIVND (reference sequence). This TCR was recovered from a man aged 35-49 years with active or convalescent COVID-19. The specimen was peripheral blood. V gene TRBV19 combines with J gene TRBJ1-5; TRBD1 is a possible D gene (5 bases). This CDR3 reads CASSIPGVVSNQPQHF. CDR3 DNA sequence: TGTGCCAGTAGTATTCCGGGGGTGGTTAGCAATCAGCCCCAGCATTTT.